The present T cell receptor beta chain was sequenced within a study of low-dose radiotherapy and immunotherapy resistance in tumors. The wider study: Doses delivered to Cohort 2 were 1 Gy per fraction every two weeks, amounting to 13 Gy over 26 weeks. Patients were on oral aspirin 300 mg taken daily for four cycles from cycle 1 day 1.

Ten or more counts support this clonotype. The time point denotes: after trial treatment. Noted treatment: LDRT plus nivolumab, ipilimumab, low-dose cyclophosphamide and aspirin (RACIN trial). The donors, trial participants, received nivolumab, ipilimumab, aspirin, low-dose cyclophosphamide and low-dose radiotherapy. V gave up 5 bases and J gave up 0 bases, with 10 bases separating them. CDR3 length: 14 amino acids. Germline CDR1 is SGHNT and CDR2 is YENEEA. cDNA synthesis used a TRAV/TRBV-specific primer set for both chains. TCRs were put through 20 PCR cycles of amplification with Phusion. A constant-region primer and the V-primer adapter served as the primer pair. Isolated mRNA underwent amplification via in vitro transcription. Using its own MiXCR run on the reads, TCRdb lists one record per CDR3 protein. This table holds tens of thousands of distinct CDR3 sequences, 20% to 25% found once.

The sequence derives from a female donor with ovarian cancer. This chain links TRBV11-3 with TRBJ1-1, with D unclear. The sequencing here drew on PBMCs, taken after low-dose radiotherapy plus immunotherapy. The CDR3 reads CASSPRAVNTEAFF. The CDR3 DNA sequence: TGTGCCAGCAGCCCCAGAGCCGTGAACACTGAAGCTTTCTTT. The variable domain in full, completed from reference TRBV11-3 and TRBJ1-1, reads EAGVVQSPRYKIIEKKQPVAFWCNPISGHNTLYWYLQNLGQGPELLIRYENEEAVDDSQLPKDRFSAERLKGVDSTLKIQPAELGDSAVYLCASSPRAVNTEAFFGQGTRLTVV.